Below, one T cell receptor beta chain is given with its context. There were likely unrecorded immune exposures, though donors were nominally healthy when sampled. The ends lost 0 bases at V and 5 bases at J; junction bases unmatched: 1. This CDR3 contains 14 residues. The germline CDR1 and CDR2 sequences are SGHTS and YDEGEE. This sample stems from a study of cytomegalovirus exposure and HLA in healthy donors. For the study at large: Within an early data release were about 80 million unique TCRs drawn from HLA-typed donors.

PCR involved 60 Vbeta and 13 Jbeta primers. Sequenced by immunoSEQ multiplex PCR; TCRdb stores in-frame clones only, minus some. The repertoire has over 100,000 clones, over 65% of them found once; the top ten carry 2% to 3%. The J gene is TRBJ2-7, the V gene TRBV5-8; 11 nucleotides align to TRBD1. The source material was PBMCs. The TCR comes from a man in his forties in good health and CMV-seronegative. Written as DNA, the CDR3 is TGTGCCAGCAGCTTGGGGACAGGGGGCAACGAGCAGTACTTC. Translated: CASSLGTGGNEQYF.